This TCR beta chain was found in a study of T cells in Graves' hyperthyroidism and ophthalmopathy. This clonotype has only one observation. CDR1 LGHDT and CDR2 YNNKEL come from the germline V gene (reference sequence). V lost 3 bases to trimming and J lost 2 bases; unmatched junction nucleotides: 7. This CDR3 has 16 residues. Exclusion followed for patients with uncontrolled infection, other autoimmune disease, pregnancy or lactation. Diagnoses rested on clinical symptoms, serum thyroxine and TRAb, thyroid ultrasound and orbital computed tomography. Amplification of TCR beta CDR3 regions used RNA as the template. Initially, a first-round RT-PCR of the TCR CDR3 employed the HTBI primer set. One entry per CDR3 protein, called by TCRdb with MiXCR from the multiplex PCR reads. Of 450,000 to 600,000 distinct CDR3 sequences listed, approximately 20% are singletons.

This receptor was obtained from a man in his forties or fifties with Graves' ophthalmopathy. The material sequenced was blood. This chain links TRBV3-1 with TRBJ2-1, with 7 bases lining up with TRBD1. The CDR3 coding sequence is TGTGCCAGCAGCCACGGCCCAGGGGGAACCTACAATGAGCAGTTCTTC. It yields the protein CASSHGPGGTYNEQFF.